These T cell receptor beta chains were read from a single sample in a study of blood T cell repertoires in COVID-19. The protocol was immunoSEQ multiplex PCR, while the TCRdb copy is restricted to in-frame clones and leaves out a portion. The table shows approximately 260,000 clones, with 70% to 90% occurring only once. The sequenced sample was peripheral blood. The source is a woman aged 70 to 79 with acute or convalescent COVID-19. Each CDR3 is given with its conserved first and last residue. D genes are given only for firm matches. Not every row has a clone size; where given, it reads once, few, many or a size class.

cdr3_nt: TGTGCCAGCAGTGAATCTCAGGTACTTGAAGCTTTCTTT; cdr3_aa: CASSESQVLEAFF; d_call: -; j_call: TRBJ1-1; v_call: TRBV25-1; clone_size: -
cdr3_nt: TGCGCCAGCAGCCAACCGGGACAGGGGAACTATGGCTACACCTTC; cdr3_aa: CASSQPGQGNYGYTF; d_call: TRBD1; j_call: TRBJ1-2; v_call: TRBV4-1; clone_size: -
cdr3_nt: TGCGCCAGCAGCCAAGATCCCCGACTAGCGGTTAACTTC; cdr3_aa: CASSQDPRLAVNF; d_call: TRBD2; j_call: TRBJ2-5; v_call: TRBV4-1; clone_size: -
cdr3_nt: TGTGCCAGCAGCTTCTTGGACAGGGGAGAAAAACTGTTTTTT; cdr3_aa: CASSFLDRGEKLFF; d_call: TRBD1; j_call: TRBJ1-4; v_call: TRBV7-8; clone_size: few
cdr3_nt: TGCAGCGGGACTGACAGGGGAGGATACGGCTACACCTTC; cdr3_aa: CSGTDRGGYGYTF; d_call: TRBD1; j_call: TRBJ1-2; v_call: TRBV29-1; clone_size: -
cdr3_nt: TGTGCCAGTGATTCCGGGACAGGGATATGGTATGGCTACACCTTC; cdr3_aa: CASDSGTGIWYGYTF; d_call: TRBD1; j_call: TRBJ1-2; v_call: TRBV19; clone_size: -
cdr3_nt: TGTGCCAGCCCACAACAGGGGGCACCTAATGAAAAACTGTTTTTT; cdr3_aa: CASPQQGAPNEKLFF; d_call: TRBD1; j_call: TRBJ1-4; v_call: TRBV18; clone_size: once
cdr3_nt: TGTGCCAGCAGTCGGGACCGGACAGGGCGGACTTTCTTT; cdr3_aa: CASSRDRTGRTFF; d_call: TRBD1; j_call: TRBJ1-1; v_call: TRBV6-5; clone_size: -
cdr3_nt: TGTGCCAGCAGCTTGGACAGGTACTCCTACGAGCAGTACTTC; cdr3_aa: CASSLDRYSYEQYF; d_call: -; j_call: TRBJ2-7; v_call: TRBV5-4; clone_size: -
cdr3_nt: TGTGCCAGCAGCTTAGATCGGGGGGCGGCCTATGGCTACACCTTC; cdr3_aa: CASSLDRGAAYGYTF; d_call: -; j_call: TRBJ1-2; v_call: TRBV7-9; clone_size: -
cdr3_nt: TGTGCCAGCAGCGGGGGGGCTAACACCGGGGAGCTGTTTTTT; cdr3_aa: CASSGGANTGELFF; d_call: TRBD2; j_call: TRBJ2-2; v_call: TRBV2; clone_size: -
cdr3_nt: TGTGCCAGCAGCGCTACGCAGGGGACGAGTAATTCACCCCTCCACTTT; cdr3_aa: CASSATQGTSNSPLHF; d_call: -; j_call: TRBJ1-6; v_call: TRBV7-9; clone_size: -
cdr3_nt: TGTGCCAGCAGCCAAGGGTCAGGCCGCGGCTACACCTTC; cdr3_aa: CASSQGSGRGYTF; d_call: -; j_call: TRBJ1-2; v_call: TRBV4-2; clone_size: -
cdr3_nt: TGTGCCAGGAGTGACGGGGTTGTGGCCTACGAGCAGTACTTC; cdr3_aa: CARSDGVVAYEQYF; d_call: -; j_call: TRBJ2-7; v_call: TRBV6-8; clone_size: -
cdr3_nt: TGTGCCAGTAGTAGGGACACTCGCACAGATACGCAGTATTTT; cdr3_aa: CASSRDTRTDTQYF; d_call: -; j_call: TRBJ2-3; v_call: TRBV19; clone_size: -
cdr3_nt: TGTGCCACCAGCTTACGGACAGGGGGCTTCCAGCCCCAGCATTTT; cdr3_aa: CATSLRTGGFQPQHF; d_call: TRBD1; j_call: TRBJ1-5; v_call: TRBV15; clone_size: -
cdr3_nt: TGTGCCAGCAGAAAACAGGGAAGCTCCTATAATTCACCCCTCCACTTT; cdr3_aa: CASRKQGSSYNSPLHF; d_call: -; j_call: TRBJ1-6; v_call: TRBV3-1/TRBV3-2; clone_size: -
cdr3_nt: TGTGCCAGCACCAAAAGACCGGAGGGGAACACTGAAGCTTTCTTT; cdr3_aa: CASTKRPEGNTEAFF; d_call: -; j_call: TRBJ1-1; v_call: TRBV7-9; clone_size: -
cdr3_nt: TGTGCCAGCAGTAGACCCCGGTTGGGGGGGTCCACAGATACGCAGTATTTT; cdr3_aa: CASSRPRLGGSTDTQYF; d_call: TRBD2; j_call: TRBJ2-3; v_call: TRBV6-2/TRBV6-3; clone_size: -
cdr3_nt: TGTGCCAGCAGCTGGGGACAGGGGAGGTTCGGGGAGCTGTTTTTT; cdr3_aa: CASSWGQGRFGELFF; d_call: TRBD1; j_call: TRBJ2-2; v_call: TRBV5-5; clone_size: -
cdr3_nt: TGTGCCAGCAGTGGATCACCCCCTCCGGGGAAGACCCAGTACTTC; cdr3_aa: CASSGSPPPGKTQYF; d_call: -; j_call: TRBJ2-5; v_call: TRBV25-1; clone_size: -
cdr3_nt: TGTGCCACCAGTGATTACGCGAGCCAAGAGACCCAGTACTTC; cdr3_aa: CATSDYASQETQYF; d_call: -; j_call: TRBJ2-5; v_call: TRBV24-1; clone_size: -
cdr3_nt: TGTGCCAGCAGTCGCGCGGGGAGCTCCTACAATGAGCAGTTCTTC; cdr3_aa: CASSRAGSSYNEQFF; d_call: -; j_call: TRBJ2-1; v_call: TRBV7-2; clone_size: -
cdr3_nt: TGTGCCAGTAGTATGGGTTGGACAGTTAATTCACCCCTCCACTTT; cdr3_aa: CASSMGWTVNSPLHF; d_call: -; j_call: TRBJ1-6; v_call: TRBV19; clone_size: few
cdr3_nt: TGTGCCAGCAGTTTTGAGGGAGGAAACGAGCAGTACTTC; cdr3_aa: CASSFEGGNEQYF; d_call: -; j_call: TRBJ2-7; v_call: TRBV12-3/TRBV12-4; clone_size: -
cdr3_nt: TGTGCCAGCAGCCGGCGGGGGGCGGATGGCTACACCTTC; cdr3_aa: CASSRRGADGYTF; d_call: -; j_call: TRBJ1-2; v_call: TRBV27; clone_size: -
cdr3_nt: TGTGCCAGCAGCCATGGACAGAGGGGTTCACCCCTCCACTTT; cdr3_aa: CASSHGQRGSPLHF; d_call: -; j_call: TRBJ1-6; v_call: TRBV3-1/TRBV3-2; clone_size: -
cdr3_nt: TGTGCCAGCGGCAGGGGCGGCAATCAGCCCCAGCATTTT; cdr3_aa: CASGRGGNQPQHF; d_call: -; j_call: TRBJ1-5; v_call: TRBV9; clone_size: -
cdr3_nt: TGTGCCATCAGTGAGCCCGACAGGGCGAACATTCAGTACTTC; cdr3_aa: CAISEPDRANIQYF; d_call: TRBD1; j_call: TRBJ2-4; v_call: TRBV10-3; clone_size: -
cdr3_nt: TGTGCCATCAGTCCCCAGGGGGCGCGGGATTCACCCCTCCACTTT; cdr3_aa: CAISPQGARDSPLHF; d_call: TRBD1; j_call: TRBJ1-6; v_call: TRBV10-3; clone_size: once
cdr3_nt: TGTGCCAGCAGCTCTGGGACAGGGGGAAGCAATCAGCCCCAGCATTTT; cdr3_aa: CASSSGTGGSNQPQHF; d_call: TRBD1; j_call: TRBJ1-5; v_call: TRBV7-9; clone_size: -
cdr3_nt: TGTGCCAGCAGCCAGCGGGAAATCTCGAACGCTGAAGCTTTCTTT; cdr3_aa: CASSQREISNAEAFF; d_call: -; j_call: TRBJ1-1; v_call: TRBV3-1/TRBV3-2; clone_size: -
cdr3_nt: TGCGCCAGCAGCTTGTCCTACGGACAGAACACTGAAGCTTTCTTT; cdr3_aa: CASSLSYGQNTEAFF; d_call: -; j_call: TRBJ1-1; v_call: TRBV5-1; clone_size: -
cdr3_nt: TGTGCCAGCAGCGTACGGGACAACTACGAGCAGTACTTC; cdr3_aa: CASSVRDNYEQYF; d_call: -; j_call: TRBJ2-7; v_call: TRBV3-1/TRBV3-2; clone_size: -
cdr3_nt: TGTGCCAGCAGCCCGGCGGGGCACCCGACGCATCAGCCCCAGCATTTT; cdr3_aa: CASSPAGHPTHQPQHF; d_call: -; j_call: TRBJ1-5; v_call: TRBV7-9; clone_size: -
cdr3_nt: TGTGCCAGCAGCTCCCGGGGGGGGGAGAACACTGAAGCTTTCTTT; cdr3_aa: CASSSRGGENTEAFF; d_call: -; j_call: TRBJ1-1; v_call: TRBV7-9; clone_size: -
cdr3_nt: TGTGCCAGCAGCTCGCGTACGGGGGGGGGTCGCAATCAGCCCCAGCATTTT; cdr3_aa: CASSSRTGGGRNQPQHF; d_call: -; j_call: TRBJ1-5; v_call: TRBV11-2; clone_size: -
cdr3_nt: TGTGCCAGCAGCTCGACAGCCTCTGGAAACACCATATATTTT; cdr3_aa: CASSSTASGNTIYF; d_call: -; j_call: TRBJ1-3; v_call: TRBV9; clone_size: -
cdr3_nt: TGTGCCAGCAGCCCGATGACAGGTGACTATGGCTACACCTTC; cdr3_aa: CASSPMTGDYGYTF; d_call: -; j_call: TRBJ1-2; v_call: TRBV7-2; clone_size: once
cdr3_nt: TGTGCCAGCAGCTCCAGGACAGGGGGCTCATCAGATACGCAGTATTTT; cdr3_aa: CASSSRTGGSSDTQYF; d_call: TRBD1; j_call: TRBJ2-3; v_call: TRBV5-6; clone_size: once
cdr3_nt: TGTGCCAGCAGCTTCACAGGGGGGAGTTCACCCCTCCACTTT; cdr3_aa: CASSFTGGSSPLHF; d_call: TRBD1; j_call: TRBJ1-6; v_call: TRBV5-5; clone_size: -
cdr3_nt: TGTGCCAGCAGCCACAGCTCAGCGGGGGAAGATACGCAGTATTTT; cdr3_aa: CASSHSSAGEDTQYF; d_call: TRBD2; j_call: TRBJ2-3; v_call: TRBV4-2; clone_size: once
cdr3_nt: TGCGCCAGCAGCTTGGGTAGCGGCCCCTCCTACAATGAGCAGTTCTTC; cdr3_aa: CASSLGSGPSYNEQFF; d_call: -; j_call: TRBJ2-1; v_call: TRBV5-1; clone_size: -
cdr3_nt: TGTGCCAGCAGCCCCGGGACAGGGGCTGGAAACACCATATATTTT; cdr3_aa: CASSPGTGAGNTIYF; d_call: TRBD1; j_call: TRBJ1-3; v_call: TRBV7-6; clone_size: once
cdr3_nt: TGTGCCAGCAGTGGGGGTAAATGGGGGGACAGTTATGGCTACACCTTC; cdr3_aa: CASSGGKWGDSYGYTF; d_call: TRBD1; j_call: TRBJ1-2; v_call: TRBV2; clone_size: once
cdr3_nt: TGTGCCAGCAGCTTGGGACTTAATGAGCAGTTCTTC; cdr3_aa: CASSLGLNEQFF; d_call: -; j_call: TRBJ2-1; v_call: TRBV5-6; clone_size: -
cdr3_nt: TGTGCCAGCAGTTACTCGGGGGGACAGGGATACAATGAGCAGTTCTTC; cdr3_aa: CASSYSGGQGYNEQFF; d_call: TRBD1; j_call: TRBJ2-1; v_call: TRBV6-5; clone_size: -
cdr3_nt: TGCGCCAGCAGCGAGGGACATCAGCAGTTCTTC; cdr3_aa: CASSEGHQQFF; d_call: -; j_call: TRBJ2-1; v_call: TRBV4-1; clone_size: -
cdr3_nt: TGTGCCTGGGAGGGACAGCCGAACACTGAAGCTTTCTTT; cdr3_aa: CAWEGQPNTEAFF; d_call: TRBD1; j_call: TRBJ1-1; v_call: TRBV30; clone_size: -
cdr3_nt: TGTGCCTGGAACCGGGGACAGGGAGCACCCCTCCACTTT; cdr3_aa: CAWNRGQGAPLHF; d_call: TRBD1; j_call: TRBJ1-6; v_call: TRBV30; clone_size: -
cdr3_nt: TGTGCCAGCAGTTACTCGAGGGTCCGGGATCGGGCTTTCTTT; cdr3_aa: CASSYSRVRDRAFF; d_call: -; j_call: TRBJ1-1; v_call: TRBV6-5; clone_size: -